This T cell receptor (beta chain) was observed in a study of blood T cell repertoires in COVID-19. Cohorts were assigned according to the clinical history that participants reported. This CDR3 region has 14 residues. Germline CDR1 and CDR2: SGDLS and YYNGEE. The J segment lost 3 bases and the V segment lost 4 bases, leaving 2 bases of the junction unmatched. Original processing methods: It was from reference gene primer amplification that nucleated cell counts were estimated. Method: immunoSEQ multiplex PCR; TCRdb's copy keeps in-frame clones and lacks some. V, J and clone size are those of that table, while D and trimming were read from the DNA. The sample contains approximately 250,000 clones, approximately 88% of which appear only once.

Material for sequencing was PBMCs or T cells enriched from blood (not recorded which). This receptor was obtained from a woman between 40 and 55 years old who had been exposed to COVID-19. The chain combines TRBV9 with TRBJ1-4, with 8 bases identical to TRBD1. CDR3 sequence: CASSKQGANEKLFF. CDR3 DNA sequence: TGTGCCAGCAGCAAACAGGGGGCTAATGAAAAACTGTTTTTT.